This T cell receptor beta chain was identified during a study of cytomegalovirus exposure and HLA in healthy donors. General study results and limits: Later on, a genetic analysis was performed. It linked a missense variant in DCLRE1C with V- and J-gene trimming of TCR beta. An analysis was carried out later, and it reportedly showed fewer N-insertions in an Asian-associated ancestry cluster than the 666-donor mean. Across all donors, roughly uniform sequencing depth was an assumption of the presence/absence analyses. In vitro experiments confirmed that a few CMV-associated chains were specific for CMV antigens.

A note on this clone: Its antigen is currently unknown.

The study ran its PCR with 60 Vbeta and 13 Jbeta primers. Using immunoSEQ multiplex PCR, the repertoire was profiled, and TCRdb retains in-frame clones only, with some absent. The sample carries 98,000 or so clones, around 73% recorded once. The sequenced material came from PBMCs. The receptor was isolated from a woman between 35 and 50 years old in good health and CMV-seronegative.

CDR3 sequence reads: CASSSLAGGGETQYF. DNA of the CDR3: TGTGCCAGCAGCTCCCTAGCGGGAGGCGGCGAGACCCAGTACTTC. V gene TRBV7-9 combines with J gene TRBJ2-5, with 11 bases lining up with TRBD2. There are 15 residues in the CDR3. Germline loops: CDR1 SEHNR, CDR2 FQNEAQ (reference sequence). Trimming took 4 bases from V and 5 from J; bases not matched to a gene: 6.